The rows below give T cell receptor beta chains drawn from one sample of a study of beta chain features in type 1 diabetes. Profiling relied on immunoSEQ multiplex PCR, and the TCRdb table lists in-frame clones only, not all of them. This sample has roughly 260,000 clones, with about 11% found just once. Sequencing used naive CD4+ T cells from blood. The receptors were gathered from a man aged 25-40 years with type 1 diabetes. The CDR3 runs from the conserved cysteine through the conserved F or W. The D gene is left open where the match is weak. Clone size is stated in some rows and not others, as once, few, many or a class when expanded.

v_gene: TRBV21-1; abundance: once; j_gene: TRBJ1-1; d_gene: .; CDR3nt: TGTGCCAGCACAGGGGGCACTGAAGCTTTCTTT; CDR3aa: CASTGGTEAFF
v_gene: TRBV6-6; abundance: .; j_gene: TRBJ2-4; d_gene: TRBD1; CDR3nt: TGTGCCAGCATACTCCCGGGACAGGGAAACATTCAGTACTTC; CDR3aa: CASILPGQGNIQYF
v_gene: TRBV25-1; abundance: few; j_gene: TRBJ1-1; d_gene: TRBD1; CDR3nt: TGTGCCAGCGGACAGGGAGTGTACTCTGAAGCTTTCTTT; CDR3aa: CASGQGVYSEAFF
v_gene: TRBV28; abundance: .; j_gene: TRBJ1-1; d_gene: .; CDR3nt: TGTGCCAGCAGCACGGGGATGAACACTGAAGCTTTCTTT; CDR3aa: CASSTGMNTEAFF
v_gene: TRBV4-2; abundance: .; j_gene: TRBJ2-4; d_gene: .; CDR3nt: TGTGCCAGCAGCCCGGCGGGGAGCATTCAGTACTTC; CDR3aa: CASSPAGSIQYF
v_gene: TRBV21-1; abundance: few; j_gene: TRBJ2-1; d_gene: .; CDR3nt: TGTGCCAGCAGCAAGACTTGGATCTCGAGGAGTTTCGATGAGCAGTTCTTC; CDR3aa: CASSKTWISRSFDEQFF
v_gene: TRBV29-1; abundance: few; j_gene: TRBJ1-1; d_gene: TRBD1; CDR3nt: TGCAGCGGGGGACAGGGGGCGATGAACACTGAAGCTTTCTTT; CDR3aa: CSGGQGAMNTEAFF
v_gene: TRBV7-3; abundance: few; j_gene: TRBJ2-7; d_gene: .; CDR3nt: TGTGCCAGCAGCTTAAACCGGGTGGCCCCCTCCTACGAGCAGTACTTC; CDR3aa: CASSLNRVAPSYEQYF
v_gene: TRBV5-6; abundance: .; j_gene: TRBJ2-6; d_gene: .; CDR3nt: TGTGCCAGCAGCGCTGTGGAGGGCTCTGGGGCCAACGTCCTGACTTTC; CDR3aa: CASSAVEGSGANVLTF
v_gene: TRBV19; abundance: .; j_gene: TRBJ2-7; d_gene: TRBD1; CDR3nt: TGTGCCAGTAGTATAGGACAGGGCTACGAGCAGTACTTC; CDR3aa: CASSIGQGYEQYF
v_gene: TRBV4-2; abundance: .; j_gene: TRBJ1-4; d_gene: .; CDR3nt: TGTGCCAGCAGCCAAGAGTGGCAGGGGAGAGAAAAACTGTTTTTT; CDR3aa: CASSQEWQGREKLFF
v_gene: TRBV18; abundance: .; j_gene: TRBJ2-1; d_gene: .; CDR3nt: TGTGCCAGCTCACCAAAGCCAGGGGAATACAATGAGCAGTTCTTC; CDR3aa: CASSPKPGEYNEQFF
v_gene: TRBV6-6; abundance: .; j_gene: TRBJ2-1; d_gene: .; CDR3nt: TGTGCCAGCAGCCGGCCGCAGGGGGGCAACAATGAGCAGTTCTTC; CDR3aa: CASSRPQGGNNEQFF
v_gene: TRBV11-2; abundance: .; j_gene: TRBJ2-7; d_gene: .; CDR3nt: TGTGCCAGCAGCTCGTTAACGGGGGCCTACGAGCAGTACTTC; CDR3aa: CASSSLTGAYEQYF
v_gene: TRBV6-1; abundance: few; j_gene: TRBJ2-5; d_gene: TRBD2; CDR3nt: TGTGCCAGCAGGCGTCCCTTAGCGGGGACCCAGTACTTC; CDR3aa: CASRRPLAGTQYF
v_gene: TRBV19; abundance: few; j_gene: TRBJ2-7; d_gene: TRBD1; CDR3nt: TGTGCCAGTAGTCCCGGGACAGGGCGATTCTACGAGCAGTACTTC; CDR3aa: CASSPGTGRFYEQYF
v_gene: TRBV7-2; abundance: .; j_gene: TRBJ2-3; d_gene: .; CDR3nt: TGTGCCAGCAGCATACAGGGATTCGCAGATACGCAGTATTTT; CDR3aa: CASSIQGFADTQYF
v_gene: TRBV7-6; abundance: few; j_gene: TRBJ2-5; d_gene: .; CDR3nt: TGTGCCAGCAGCTTAGGGCCCACAGAGACCCAGTACTTC; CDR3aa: CASSLGPTETQYF
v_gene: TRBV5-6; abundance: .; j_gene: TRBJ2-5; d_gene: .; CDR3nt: TGTGCCAGCAGCTTAGTATCCGGGGGTGGTGAGACCCAGTACTTC; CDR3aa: CASSLVSGGGETQYF
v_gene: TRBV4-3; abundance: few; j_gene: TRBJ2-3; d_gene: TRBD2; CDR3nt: TGCGCCAGCAGCCAGTCCCTGGGGGGGACAGATACGCAGTATTTT; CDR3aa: CASSQSLGGTDTQYF
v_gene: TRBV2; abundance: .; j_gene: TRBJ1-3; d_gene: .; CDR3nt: TGTGCCAGCAGACAGTACTCTGGAAACACCATATATTTT; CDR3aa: CASRQYSGNTIYF
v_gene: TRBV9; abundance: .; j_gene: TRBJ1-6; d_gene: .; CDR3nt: TGTGCCAGCAGCCCAGCCGCGGGAGTGGATTCACCCCTCCACTTT; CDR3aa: CASSPAAGVDSPLHF
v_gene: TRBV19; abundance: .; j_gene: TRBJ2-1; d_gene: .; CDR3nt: TGTGCCAGTAGTATAGCTTTCGGGGAAGTAGGTCCGTTCTTC; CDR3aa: CASSIAFGEVGPFF
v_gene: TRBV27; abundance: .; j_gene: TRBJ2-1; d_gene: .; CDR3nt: TGTGCCAGCAGTTCCCGGGACAACTACAATGAGCAGTTCTTC; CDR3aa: CASSSRDNYNEQFF
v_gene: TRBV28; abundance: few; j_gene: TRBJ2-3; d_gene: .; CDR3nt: TGTGCCAGCAGTCCCACCGGGTGGGATACGCAGTATTTT; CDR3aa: CASSPTGWDTQYF
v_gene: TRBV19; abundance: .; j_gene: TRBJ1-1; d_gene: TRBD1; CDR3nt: TGTGCCAGTACCCAGACAGGGGGGATTGAAGCTTTCTTT; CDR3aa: CASTQTGGIEAFF
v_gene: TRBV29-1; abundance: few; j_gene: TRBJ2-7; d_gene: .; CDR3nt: TGCAGCGTTGGGGGCACTTCCTACGAGCAGTACTTC; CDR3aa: CSVGGTSYEQYF
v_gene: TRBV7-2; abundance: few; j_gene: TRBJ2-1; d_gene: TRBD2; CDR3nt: TGTGCCAGCAGCTTAGAGGGGCGGGGGGACAATGAGCAGTTCTTC; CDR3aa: CASSLEGRGDNEQFF
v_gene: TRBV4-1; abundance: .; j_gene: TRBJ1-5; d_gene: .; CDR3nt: TGCGCCAGCAGCCAAGGTCAGGCAGAGGGTCAGCCCCAGCATTTT; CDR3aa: CASSQGQAEGQPQHF
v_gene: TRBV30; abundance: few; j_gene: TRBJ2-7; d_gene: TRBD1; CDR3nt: TGTGCCTGGGGAGGACAGGGAGTCTACGAGCAGTACTTC; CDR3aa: CAWGGQGVYEQYF
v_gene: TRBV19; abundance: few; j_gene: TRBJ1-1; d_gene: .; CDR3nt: TGTGCCAGTAGTATGGGAGCTGAAGCTTTCTTT; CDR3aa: CASSMGAEAFF
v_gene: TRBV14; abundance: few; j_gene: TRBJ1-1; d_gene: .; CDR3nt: TGTGCCAGCAGCCCGCAATTAGGGAGATCTTTCTTT; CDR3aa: CASSPQLGRSFF
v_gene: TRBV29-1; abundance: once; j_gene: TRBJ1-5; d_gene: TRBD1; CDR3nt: TGCAGCGTCGCGGCAGGGGGCGTCGGTCAGCCCCAGCATTTT; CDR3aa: CSVAAGGVGQPQHF
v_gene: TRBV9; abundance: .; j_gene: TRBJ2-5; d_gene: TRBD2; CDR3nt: TGTGCCAGCAGCGGGACTAGCGGGGGAGAGACCCAGTACTTC; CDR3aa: CASSGTSGGETQYF
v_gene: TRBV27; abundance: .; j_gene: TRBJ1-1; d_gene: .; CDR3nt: TGTGCCAGCAGTTTAGTCAGGAACACTGAAGCTTTCTTT; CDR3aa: CASSLVRNTEAFF
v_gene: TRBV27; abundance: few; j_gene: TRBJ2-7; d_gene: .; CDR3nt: TGTGCCAGCAGTTTAAGACTCCTAGACAGTTACGAGCAGTACTTC; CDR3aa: CASSLRLLDSYEQYF
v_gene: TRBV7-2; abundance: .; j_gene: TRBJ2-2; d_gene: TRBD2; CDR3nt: TGTGCCAGCAGTCGAGGCTGGCGGGGGGGCCCCGGGGAGCTGTTTTTT; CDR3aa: CASSRGWRGGPGELFF
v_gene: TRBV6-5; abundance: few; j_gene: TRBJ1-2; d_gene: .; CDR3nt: TGTGCCAGCAGCAGACAGACACCGGCCTATGGCTACACCTTC; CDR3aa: CASSRQTPAYGYTF
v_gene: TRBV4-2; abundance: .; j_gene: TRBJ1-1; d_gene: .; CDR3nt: TGTGCCAGCAGCCAAGGGCAGGGTTCCGACACTGAAGCTTTCTTT; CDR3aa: CASSQGQGSDTEAFF
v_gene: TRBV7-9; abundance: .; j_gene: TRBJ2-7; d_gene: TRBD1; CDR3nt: TGTGCCAGCAGCCCTGGACAGGGGAGCCTCTTC; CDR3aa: CASSPGQGSLF
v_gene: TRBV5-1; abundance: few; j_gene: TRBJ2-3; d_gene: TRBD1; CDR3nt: TGCGCCAGCAGCTCCGGGACAGGGTACGCAGATACGCAGTATTTT; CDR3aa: CASSSGTGYADTQYF
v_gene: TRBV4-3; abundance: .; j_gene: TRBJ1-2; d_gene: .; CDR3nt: TGCGCCAGCAGCCAAGAACAGCGGCATATTGATGGCTACACCTTC; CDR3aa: CASSQEQRHIDGYTF
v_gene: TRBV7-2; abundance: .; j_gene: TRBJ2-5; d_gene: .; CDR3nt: TGTGCCAGCAGCTTACGCCACATCAAGTACTTC; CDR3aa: CASSLRHIKYF
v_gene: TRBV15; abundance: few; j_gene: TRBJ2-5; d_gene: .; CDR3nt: TGTGCCACCAGCAGAGATTCGAGTGCAGGGAGGCAAGAAGGCCAGTACTTC; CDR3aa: CATSRDSSAGRQEGQYF
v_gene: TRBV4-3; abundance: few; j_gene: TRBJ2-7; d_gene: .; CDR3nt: TGCGCCAGCAGCCAAGCCTCATCAGGCTCCTACGAGCAGTACTTC; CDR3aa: CASSQASSGSYEQYF
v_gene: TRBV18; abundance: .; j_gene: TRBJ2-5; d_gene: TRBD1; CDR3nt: TGTGCCAGCTCGCGGCCGGGACAGGGGCGAGAGACCCAGTACTTC; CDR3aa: CASSRPGQGRETQYF
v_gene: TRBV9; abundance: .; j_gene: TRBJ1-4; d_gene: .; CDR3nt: TGTGCCAGCAGCTTCGGCCGGGGTAATGAAAAACTGTTTTTT; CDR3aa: CASSFGRGNEKLFF
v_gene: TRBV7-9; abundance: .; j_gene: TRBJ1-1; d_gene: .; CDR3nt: TGTGCCAGCAGCTTAGTGTCGGGGAACACTGAAGCTTTCTTT; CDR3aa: CASSLVSGNTEAFF
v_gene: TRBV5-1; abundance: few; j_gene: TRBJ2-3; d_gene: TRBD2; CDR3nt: TGCGCCAGCAGCTTCCCCGGGGGGGATACGCAGTATTTT; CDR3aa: CASSFPGGDTQYF
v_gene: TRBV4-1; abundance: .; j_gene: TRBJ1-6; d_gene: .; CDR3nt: TGCGCCAGCAGCCAACAGGCGAATTCACCCCTCCACTTT; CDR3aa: CASSQQANSPLHF
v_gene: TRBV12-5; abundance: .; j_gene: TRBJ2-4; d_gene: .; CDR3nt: TGTGCTAGTGGCACGGACACTGGGGACATTCAGTACTTC; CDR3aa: CASGTDTGDIQYF
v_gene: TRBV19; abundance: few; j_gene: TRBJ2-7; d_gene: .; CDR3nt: TGTGCCAGTATCGGAGGTAGAGTGGGACAATCCTACGAGCAGTACTTC; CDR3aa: CASIGGRVGQSYEQYF
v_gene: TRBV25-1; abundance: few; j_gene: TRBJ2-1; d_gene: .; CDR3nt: TGTGCCAGCAGTGAGTGGAGGGGCGCCTACAATGAGCAGTTCTTC; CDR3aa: CASSEWRGAYNEQFF
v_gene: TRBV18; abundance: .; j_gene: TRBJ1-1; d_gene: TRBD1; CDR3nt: TGTGCCAGCTCACGAACAGGGGGCACTGAAGCTTTCTTT; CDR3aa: CASSRTGGTEAFF